The clone carrying this TCR beta chain was recorded a few times. Its antigen is not identified. TCRdb reanalysed the 5' RACE reads using MiXCR and keeps one entry per CDR3 protein. The table has around 340,000 distinct CDR3 sequences, 13% seen once. This sample is part of a study of T-cell memory formation after mild COVID-19. Across the study: Each donor largely had its own TCR clusters.

Study-wide results and limits: Clones shrinking between day 15 and 85 showed a balanced CD4/CD8 split, and those that grew later tilted toward CD4+. Some SARS-CoV-2-responding clones were already detected in memory before infection.

CDR3 size: 15 residues. Germline CDR1 is LGHNA and CDR2 is YSLEER. V was pared by 4 bases and J by 1 base, with 13 bases between. V is TRBV4-3 and J is TRBJ1-1, with D tentatively TRBD1 (5 bases). This receptor was identified in a man between 18 and 29 years old who had mild COVID-19 (a few samples of this study predate the infection). Cell type and time point are not known. Sequences were obtained from PBMCs or a T cell subset sorted from them (not recorded which). The CDR3 sequence is CASSPHLTANTEAFF. CDR3 nucleotide sequence: TGCGCCAGCAGCCCCCACCTGACAGCGAACACTGAAGCTTTCTTT.